These 8 T cell receptor beta chains were sequenced from one sample in a study of cytomegalovirus exposure and HLA in healthy donors. PCR employed 60 Vbeta and 13 Jbeta primers. TCRdb keeps only in-frame clones here, not all; method: immunoSEQ multiplex PCR. The sample contains under 150,000 clones, about 80% of which appear only once. Specimen: PBMCs. These receptors all stem from a girl aged 2 to 10 in good health and CMV-seronegative.

The chain uses TRBV4-2 and TRBJ2-7; 8 bases align to TRBD2. With V trimmed by 0 bases and J by 6 bases, 4 bases remained unmatched. This CDR3 has 14 residues. CDR1 and CDR2 (germline): LGHNA, YNFKEQ. The CDR3 here is CASSQDPTSGEQYF. The CDR3 DNA sequence: TGTGCCAGCAGCCAAGATCCCACTAGCGGCGAGCAGTACTTC.

The rearrangement uses TRBV5-1 and TRBJ1-2; a possible D gene is TRBD1 (6 bases). Deletions cut 0 bases from V and 8 bases from J, with 20 bases between. This CDR3 comprises 16 residues. Germline assignment: CDR1 SGHRS and CDR2 YFSETQ. CDR3 in amino acids: CASSLGVAGAGGGYTF. The CDR3 coding sequence is TGCGCCAGCAGCTTGGGTGTAGCAGGGGCGGGTGGGGGCTACACCTTC. The full variable domain, with the rest looked up from reference TRBV5-1 and TRBJ1-2, is KAGVTQTPRYLIKTRGQQVTLSCSPISGHRSVSWYQQTPGQGLQFLFEYFSETQRNKGNFPGRFSGRQFSNSRSEMNVSTLELGDSALYLCASSLGVAGAGGGYTFGSGTRLTVV.

The genes are TRBV6-5 and TRBJ1-1; D gene ambiguous. Trimming took 5 bases from V and 5 from J, leaving 6 bases between them. Germline-derived CDR1 and CDR2 are MNHEY and SVGAGI. The CDR3 runs to 11 residues. Written as DNA, the CDR3 is TGTGCCAGCAGTCGAGAGACTGAAGCTTTCTTT. It specifies CASSRETEAFF.

The rearrangement joins TRBV7-8 to TRBJ2-5; D call uncertain. The V end lost 2 bases, the J end lost 2 bases, and 6 bases lay between the germline ends. Germline V CDR1 and CDR2: SGHVS, FQNEAQ. There are 13 residues in the CDR3. The CDR3 bases are TGTGCCAGCAGCTTATTTAGTCAAGAGACCCAGTACTTC. This gives the protein CASSLFSQETQYF.

The CDR3: CACPPDRGGYTF. CDR3 nucleotides: TGTGCCTGCCCCCCCGACAGGGGCGGCTACACCTTC. The chain combines TRBV30 with TRBJ1-2; TRBD1 matches at 8 bases. V shed 6 bases and J 8 bases; nucleotides not matched to a gene: 8. CDR3 length: 12 amino acids. CDR1 and CDR2 from the germline V gene are GTSNPN and SVGIG (reference sequence). Based on the CDR3 plus reference TRBV30 and TRBJ1-2, the full variable domain is SQTIHQWPATLVQPVGSPLSLECTVEGTSNPNLYWYRQAAGRGLQLLFYSVGIGQISSEVPQNLSASRPQDRQFILSSKKLLLSDSGFYLCACPPDRGGYTFGSGTRLTVV.

V and J are TRBV7-2 and TRBJ2-1; tentative D call: TRBD2 (6 bases). Trimming took 5 bases from V and 3 from J, leaving 14 bases between them. This CDR3 has 15 amino acids. Germline loops: CDR1 SGHTA, CDR2 FQGNSA. The CDR3 nucleotides are TGTGCCAGCAGCGCTAGCGTGCTAGGCTACAATGAGCAGTTCTTC. It translates to CASSASVLGYNEQFF.

This chain uses TRBV7-8 with TRBJ1-1; 9 positions agree with TRBD1. In germline, CDR1 is SGHVS, CDR2 FQNEAQ. There are 16 residues in the CDR3. With V trimmed by 6 bases and J by 9 bases, 17 bases remained unmatched. This CDR3 is CASSFRQGVWGGQAFF. The CDR3 coding sequence is TGTGCCAGCAGTTTTCGACAGGGGGTTTGGGGTGGACAAGCTTTCTTT.

For the CDR3, the DNA is TGCGCCAGCAGCTTTAACAGGGGGCTGAGCTATGGCTACACCTTC. It codes for CASSFNRGLSYGYTF. The gene calls are TRBV5-1 and TRBJ1-2, with TRBD1 identical over 9 bases. J was trimmed by 4 bases and V by 2 bases; bases with no gene match: 6. The V gene's germline CDR1 is SGHRS and CDR2 YFSETQ. The CDR3 is made up of 15 amino acids.